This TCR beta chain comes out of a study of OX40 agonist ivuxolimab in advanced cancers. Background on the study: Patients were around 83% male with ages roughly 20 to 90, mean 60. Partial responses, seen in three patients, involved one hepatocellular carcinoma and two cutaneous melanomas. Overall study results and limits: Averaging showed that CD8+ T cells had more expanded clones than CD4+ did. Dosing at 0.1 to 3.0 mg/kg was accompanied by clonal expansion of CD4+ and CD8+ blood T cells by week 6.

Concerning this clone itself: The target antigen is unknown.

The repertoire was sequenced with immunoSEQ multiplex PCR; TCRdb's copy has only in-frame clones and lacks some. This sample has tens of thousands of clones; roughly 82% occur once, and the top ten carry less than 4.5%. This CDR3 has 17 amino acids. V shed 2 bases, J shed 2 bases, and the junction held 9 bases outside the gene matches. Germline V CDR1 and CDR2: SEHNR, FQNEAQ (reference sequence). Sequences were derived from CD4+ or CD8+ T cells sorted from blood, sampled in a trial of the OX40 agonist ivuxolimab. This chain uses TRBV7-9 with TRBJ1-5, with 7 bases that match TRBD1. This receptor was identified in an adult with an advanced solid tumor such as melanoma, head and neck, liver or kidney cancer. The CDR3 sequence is CASSLFGPGGRNQPQHF. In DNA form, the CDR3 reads TGTGCCAGCAGCTTATTCGGACCAGGGGGGCGCAATCAGCCCCAGCATTTT.